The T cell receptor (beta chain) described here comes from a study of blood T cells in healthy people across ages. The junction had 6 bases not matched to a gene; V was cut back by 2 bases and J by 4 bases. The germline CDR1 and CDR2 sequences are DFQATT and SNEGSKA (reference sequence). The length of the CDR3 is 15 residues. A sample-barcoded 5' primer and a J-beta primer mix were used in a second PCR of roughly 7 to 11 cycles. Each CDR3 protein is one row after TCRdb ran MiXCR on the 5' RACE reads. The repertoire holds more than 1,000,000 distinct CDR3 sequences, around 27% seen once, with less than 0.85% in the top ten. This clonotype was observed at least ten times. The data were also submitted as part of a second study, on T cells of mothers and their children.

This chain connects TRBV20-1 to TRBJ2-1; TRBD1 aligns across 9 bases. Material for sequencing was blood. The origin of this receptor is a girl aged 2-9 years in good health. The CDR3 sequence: CSARSGTGWYNEQFF. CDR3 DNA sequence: TGCAGTGCTAGATCCGGGACAGGGTGGTACAATGAGCAGTTCTTC.